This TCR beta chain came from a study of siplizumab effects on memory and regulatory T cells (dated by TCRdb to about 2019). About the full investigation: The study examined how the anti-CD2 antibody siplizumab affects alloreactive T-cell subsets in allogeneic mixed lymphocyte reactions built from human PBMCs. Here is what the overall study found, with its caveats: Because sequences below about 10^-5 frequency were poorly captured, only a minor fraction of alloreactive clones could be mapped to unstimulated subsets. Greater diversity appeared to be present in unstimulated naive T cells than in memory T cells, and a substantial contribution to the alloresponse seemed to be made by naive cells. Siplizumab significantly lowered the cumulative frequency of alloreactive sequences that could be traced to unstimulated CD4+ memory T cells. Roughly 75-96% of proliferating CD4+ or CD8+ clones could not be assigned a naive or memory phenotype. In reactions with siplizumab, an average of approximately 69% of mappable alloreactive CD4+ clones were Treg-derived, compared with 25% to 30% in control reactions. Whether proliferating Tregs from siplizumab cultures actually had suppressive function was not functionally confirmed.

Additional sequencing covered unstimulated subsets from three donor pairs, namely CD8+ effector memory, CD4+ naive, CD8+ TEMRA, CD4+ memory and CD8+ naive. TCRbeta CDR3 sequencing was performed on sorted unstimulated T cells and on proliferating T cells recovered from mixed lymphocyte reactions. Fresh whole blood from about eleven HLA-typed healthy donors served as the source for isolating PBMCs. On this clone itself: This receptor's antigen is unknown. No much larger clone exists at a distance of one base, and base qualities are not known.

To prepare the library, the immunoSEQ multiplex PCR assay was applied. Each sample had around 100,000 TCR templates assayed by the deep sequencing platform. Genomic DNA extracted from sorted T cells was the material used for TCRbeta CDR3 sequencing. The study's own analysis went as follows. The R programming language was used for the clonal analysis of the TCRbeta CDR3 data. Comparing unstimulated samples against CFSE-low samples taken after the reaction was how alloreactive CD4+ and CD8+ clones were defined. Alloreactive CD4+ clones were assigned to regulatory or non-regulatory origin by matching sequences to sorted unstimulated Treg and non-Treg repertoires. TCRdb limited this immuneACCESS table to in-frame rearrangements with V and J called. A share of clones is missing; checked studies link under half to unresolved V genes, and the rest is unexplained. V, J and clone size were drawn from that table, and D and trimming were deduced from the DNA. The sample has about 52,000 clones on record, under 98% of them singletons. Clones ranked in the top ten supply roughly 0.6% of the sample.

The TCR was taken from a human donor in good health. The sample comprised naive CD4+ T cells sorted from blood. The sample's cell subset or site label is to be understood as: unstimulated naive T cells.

CDR3 region: CASRRDRLSTDTQYF. In nucleotide form, the sequence is TGCGCCAGCAGGCGCGACAGGCTAAGCACAGATACGCAGTATTTT. The chain employs TRBV5-1 and TRBJ2-3, with TRBD1 tentatively as D gene (6 bases match). V is cut by 5 bases and J by 0 bases, and the space between the germline ends is 13 bases. The CDR3 starts with the cysteine, ends with the phenylalanine, and has 15 residues. CDR3 DNA only is kept here, 45 bases in frame from base 1. CDR1 and CDR2 are read off the germline V gene as SGHRS and YFSETQ.